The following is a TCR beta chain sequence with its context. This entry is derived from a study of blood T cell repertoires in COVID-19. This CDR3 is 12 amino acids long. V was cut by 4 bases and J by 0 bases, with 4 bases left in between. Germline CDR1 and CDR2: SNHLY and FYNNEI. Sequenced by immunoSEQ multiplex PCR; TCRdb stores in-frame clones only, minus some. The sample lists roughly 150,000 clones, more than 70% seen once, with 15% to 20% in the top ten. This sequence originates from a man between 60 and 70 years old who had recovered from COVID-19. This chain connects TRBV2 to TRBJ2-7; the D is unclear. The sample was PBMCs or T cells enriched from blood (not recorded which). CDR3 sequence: CASSALSYEQYF. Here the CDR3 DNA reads TGTGCCAGCAGTGCCCTCTCCTACGAGCAGTACTTC.